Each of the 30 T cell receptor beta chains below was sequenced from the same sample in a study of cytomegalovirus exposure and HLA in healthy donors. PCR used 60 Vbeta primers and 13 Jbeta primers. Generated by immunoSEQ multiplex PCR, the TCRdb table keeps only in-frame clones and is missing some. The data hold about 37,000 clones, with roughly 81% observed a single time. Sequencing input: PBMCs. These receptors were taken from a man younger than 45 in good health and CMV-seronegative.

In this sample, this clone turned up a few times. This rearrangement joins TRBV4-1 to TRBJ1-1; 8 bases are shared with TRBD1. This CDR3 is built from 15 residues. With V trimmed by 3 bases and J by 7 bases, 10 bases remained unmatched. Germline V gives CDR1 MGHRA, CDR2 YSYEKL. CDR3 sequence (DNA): TGCGCCAGCAGCCACCTGACAGGGGCGATGGGTGAAGCTTTCTTT. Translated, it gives CASSHLTGAMGEAFF.

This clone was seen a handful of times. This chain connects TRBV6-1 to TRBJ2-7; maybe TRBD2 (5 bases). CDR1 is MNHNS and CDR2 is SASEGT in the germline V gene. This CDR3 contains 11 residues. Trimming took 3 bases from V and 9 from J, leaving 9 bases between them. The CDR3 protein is CASSDPGMQYF. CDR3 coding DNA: TGTGCCAGCAGTGATCCCGGGATGCAGTACTTC.

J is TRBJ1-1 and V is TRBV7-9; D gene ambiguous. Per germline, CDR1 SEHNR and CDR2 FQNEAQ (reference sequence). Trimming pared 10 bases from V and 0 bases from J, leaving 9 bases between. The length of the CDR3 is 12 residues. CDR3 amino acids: CAMTYLNTEAFF. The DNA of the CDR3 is TGTGCCATGACATATTTGAACACTGAAGCTTTCTTT.

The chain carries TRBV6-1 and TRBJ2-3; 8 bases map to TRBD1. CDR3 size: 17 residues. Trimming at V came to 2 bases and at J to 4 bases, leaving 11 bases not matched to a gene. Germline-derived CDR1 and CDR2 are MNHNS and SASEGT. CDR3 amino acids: CASSEIGGQGAADTQYF. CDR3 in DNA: TGTGCCAGCAGTGAAATAGGGGGCCAGGGGGCTGCAGATACGCAGTATTTT.

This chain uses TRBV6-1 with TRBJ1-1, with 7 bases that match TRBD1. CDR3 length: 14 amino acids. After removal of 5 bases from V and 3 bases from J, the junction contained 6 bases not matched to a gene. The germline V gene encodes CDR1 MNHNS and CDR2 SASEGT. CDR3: CASSTGAGDTEAFF. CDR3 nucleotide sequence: TGTGCCAGCAGTACAGGGGCGGGTGACACTGAAGCTTTCTTT.

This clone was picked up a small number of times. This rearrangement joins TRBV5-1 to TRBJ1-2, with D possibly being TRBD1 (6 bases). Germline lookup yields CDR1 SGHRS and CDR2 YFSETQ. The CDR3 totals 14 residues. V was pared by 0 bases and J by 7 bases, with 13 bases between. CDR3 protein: CASSLADIRGGYTF. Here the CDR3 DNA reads TGCGCCAGCAGCTTGGCTGACATCAGGGGTGGCTACACCTTC.

The CDR3 DNA is TGTGCCAGCAGTGTACCAGCGGACAGCACCGGGGAGCTGTTTTTT. Translating it yields CASSVPADSTGELFF. V is TRBV6-4 and J is TRBJ2-2; a weak D match, TRBD1 (6 bases). The CDR3 length is 15 residues. Trimming pared 4 bases from V and 4 bases from J, leaving 13 bases between. From germline, CDR1 is MRHNA and CDR2 SNTAGT.

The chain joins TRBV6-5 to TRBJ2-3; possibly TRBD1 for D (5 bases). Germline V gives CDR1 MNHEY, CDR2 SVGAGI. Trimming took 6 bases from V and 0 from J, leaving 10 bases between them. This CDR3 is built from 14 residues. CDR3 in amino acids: CASSPTGSTDTQYF. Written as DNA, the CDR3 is TGTGCCAGCAGCCCCACAGGTAGCACAGATACGCAGTATTTT.

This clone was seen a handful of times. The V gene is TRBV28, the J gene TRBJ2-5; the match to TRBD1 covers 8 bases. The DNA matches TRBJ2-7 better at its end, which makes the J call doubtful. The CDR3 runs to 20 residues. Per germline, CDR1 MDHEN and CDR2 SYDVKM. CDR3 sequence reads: CASSLPRTGIRSTTTYEQYF. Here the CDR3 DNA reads TGTGCCAGCAGTTTGCCTAGGACAGGGATCCGATCCACTACTACTTACGAGCAGTACTTC.

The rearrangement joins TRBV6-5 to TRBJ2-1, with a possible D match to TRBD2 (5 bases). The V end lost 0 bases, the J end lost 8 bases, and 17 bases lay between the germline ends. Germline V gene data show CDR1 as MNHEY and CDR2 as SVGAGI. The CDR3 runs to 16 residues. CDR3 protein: CASSYSERSVSYEQFF. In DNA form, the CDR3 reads TGTGCCAGCAGTTACTCGGAGCGGAGCGTTTCCTATGAGCAGTTCTTC.

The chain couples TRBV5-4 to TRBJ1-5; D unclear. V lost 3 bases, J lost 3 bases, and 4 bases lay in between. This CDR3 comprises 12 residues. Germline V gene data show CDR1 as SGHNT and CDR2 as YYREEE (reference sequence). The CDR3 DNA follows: TGTGCCAGCAGCTACAACAATCAGCCCCAGCATTTT. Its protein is CASSYNNQPQHF.

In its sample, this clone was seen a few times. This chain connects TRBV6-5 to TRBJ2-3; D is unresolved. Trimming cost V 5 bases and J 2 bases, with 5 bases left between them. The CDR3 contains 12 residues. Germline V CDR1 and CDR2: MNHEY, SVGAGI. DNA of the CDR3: TGTGCCAGCAGTCAAAACACAGATACGCAGTATTTT. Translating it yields CASSQNTDTQYF.

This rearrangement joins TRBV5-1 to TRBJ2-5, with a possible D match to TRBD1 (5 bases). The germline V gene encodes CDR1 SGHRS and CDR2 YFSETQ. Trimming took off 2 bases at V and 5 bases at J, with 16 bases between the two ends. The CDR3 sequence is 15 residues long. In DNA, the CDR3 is TGCGCCAGCAGCTTAGACAGTCCAGGTCAGGAGACCCAGTACTTC. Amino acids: CASSLDSPGQETQYF.

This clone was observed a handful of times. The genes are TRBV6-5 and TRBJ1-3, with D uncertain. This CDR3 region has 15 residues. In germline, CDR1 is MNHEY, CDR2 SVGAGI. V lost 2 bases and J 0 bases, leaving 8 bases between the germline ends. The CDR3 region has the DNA TGTGCCAGCAGTTACGGTACATACTCTGGAAACACCATATATTTT. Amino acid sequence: CASSYGTYSGNTIYF.

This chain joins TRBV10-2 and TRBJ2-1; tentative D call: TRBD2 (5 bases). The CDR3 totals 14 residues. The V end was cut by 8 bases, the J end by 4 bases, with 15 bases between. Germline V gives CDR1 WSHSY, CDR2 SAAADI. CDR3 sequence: CASQQERGYNEQFF. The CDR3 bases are TGCGCCAGCCAGCAGGAGAGAGGGTACAATGAGCAGTTCTTC.

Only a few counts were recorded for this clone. This CDR3 is CASSEQGARPLHF. CDR3 DNA sequence: TGTGCCAGCAGTGAACAGGGGGCGAGGCCCCTCCACTTT. The V gene is TRBV6-5, the J gene TRBJ1-6; TRBD1 matches 9 bases. V shed 5 bases, J shed 13 bases, and the junction held 6 bases outside the gene matches. The CDR3 sequence is 13 residues long. CDR1 is MNHEY, CDR2 SVGAGI, per germline.

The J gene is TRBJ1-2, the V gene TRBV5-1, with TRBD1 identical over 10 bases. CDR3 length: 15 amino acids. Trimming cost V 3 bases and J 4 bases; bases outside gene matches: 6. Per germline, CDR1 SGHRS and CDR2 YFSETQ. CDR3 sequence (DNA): TGCGCCAGCAGCTCACAATGGACAGGGGGCTATGGCTACACCTTC. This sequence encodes CASSSQWTGGYGYTF.

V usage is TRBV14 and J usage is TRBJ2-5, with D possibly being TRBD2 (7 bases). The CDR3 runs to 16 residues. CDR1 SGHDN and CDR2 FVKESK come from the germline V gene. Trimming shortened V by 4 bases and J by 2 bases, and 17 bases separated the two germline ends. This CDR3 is CASSLEGGSFQETQYF. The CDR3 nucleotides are TGTGCCAGCAGCCTCGAGGGGGGGTCTTTTCAAGAGACCCAGTACTTC.

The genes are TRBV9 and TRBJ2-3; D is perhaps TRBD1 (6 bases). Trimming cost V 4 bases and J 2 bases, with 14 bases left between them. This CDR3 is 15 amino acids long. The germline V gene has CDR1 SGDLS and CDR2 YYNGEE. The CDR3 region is CASSSTGTSTDTQYF. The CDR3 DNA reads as TGTGCCAGCAGCTCGACCGGGACATCCACAGATACGCAGTATTTT.

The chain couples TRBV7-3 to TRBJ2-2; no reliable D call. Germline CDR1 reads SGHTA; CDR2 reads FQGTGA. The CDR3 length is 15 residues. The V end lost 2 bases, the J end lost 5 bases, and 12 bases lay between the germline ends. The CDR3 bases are TGTGCCAGCAGCTTACTGTCCGGGTCTACCGGGGAGCTGTTTTTT. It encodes CASSLLSGSTGELFF.

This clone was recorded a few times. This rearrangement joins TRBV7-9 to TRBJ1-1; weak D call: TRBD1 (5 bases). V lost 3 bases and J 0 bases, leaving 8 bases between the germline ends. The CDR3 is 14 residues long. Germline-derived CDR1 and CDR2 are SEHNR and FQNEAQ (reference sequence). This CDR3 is CASSLTDLNTEAFF. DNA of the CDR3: TGTGCCAGCAGCTTGACAGACTTGAACACTGAAGCTTTCTTT.

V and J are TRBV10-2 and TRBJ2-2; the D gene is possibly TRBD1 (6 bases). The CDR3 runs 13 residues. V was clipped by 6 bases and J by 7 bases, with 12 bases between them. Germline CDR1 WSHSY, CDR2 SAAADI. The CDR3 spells CASRPEDSGELFF. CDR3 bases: TGCGCCAGCAGGCCGGAGGACAGCGGGGAGCTGTTTTTT.

The CDR3 DNA reads as TGTGCCAGCAGCCAGACAGAGGCGAGGGGCTACACCTTC. This codes for CASSQTEARGYTF. The V call is TRBV11-2, the J call TRBJ1-2, with D possibly TRBD1 on 5 matching bases. The V gene lost 5 bases and the J gene lost 8 bases, with 15 bases spanning the gap. The germline V gene has CDR1 SGHAT and CDR2 FQNNGV. The CDR3 consists of 13 residues. Combining the CDR3 with reference TRBV11-2 and TRBJ1-2 gives the whole variable domain EAGVAQSPRYKIIEKRQSVAFWCNPISGHATLYWYQQILGQGPKLLIQFQNNGVVDDSQLPKDRFSAERLKGVDSTLKIQPAKLEDSAVYLCASSQTEARGYTFGSGTRLTVV.

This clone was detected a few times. In DNA form, the CDR3 reads TGTGCCAGCAGCTTAAGCGACAGTCCCTACGAGCAGTACTTC. It codes for CASSLSDSPYEQYF. V usage is TRBV13 and J usage is TRBJ2-7; TRBD1 might be the D (5 bases). This CDR3 comprises 14 residues. The V end was cut by 2 bases, the J end by 2 bases, with 10 bases between. CDR1 and CDR2 (germline): PRHDT, FYEKMQ (reference sequence).

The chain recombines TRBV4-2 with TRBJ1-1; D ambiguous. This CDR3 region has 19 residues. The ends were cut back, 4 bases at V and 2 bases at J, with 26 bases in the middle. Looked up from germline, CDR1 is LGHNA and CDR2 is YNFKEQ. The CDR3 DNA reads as TGTGCCAGCAGCCCCCTTTCGAACGAGGGCGCGGGTGGAAACACTGAAGCTTTCTTT. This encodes CASSPLSNEGAGGNTEAFF.

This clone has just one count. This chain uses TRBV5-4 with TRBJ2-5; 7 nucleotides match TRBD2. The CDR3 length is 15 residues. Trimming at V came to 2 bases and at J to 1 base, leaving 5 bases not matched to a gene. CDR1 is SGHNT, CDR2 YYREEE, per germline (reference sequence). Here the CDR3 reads CASSLAGRAQETQYF. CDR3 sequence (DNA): TGTGCCAGCAGCTTAGCGGGACGGGCCCAAGAGACCCAGTACTTC.

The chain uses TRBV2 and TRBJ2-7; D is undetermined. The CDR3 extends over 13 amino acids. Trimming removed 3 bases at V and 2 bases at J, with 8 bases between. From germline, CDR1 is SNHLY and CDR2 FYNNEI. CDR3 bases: TGTGCCAGCAGTGAGGGCACAGCCTACGAGCAGTACTTC. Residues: CASSEGTAYEQYF.

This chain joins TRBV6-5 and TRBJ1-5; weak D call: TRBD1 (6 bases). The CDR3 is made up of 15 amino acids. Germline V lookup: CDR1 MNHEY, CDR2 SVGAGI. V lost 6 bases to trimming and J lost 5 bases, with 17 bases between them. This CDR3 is CASRNNRGGHQPQHF. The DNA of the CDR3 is TGTGCCAGCAGAAACAATAGGGGGGGTCATCAGCCCCAGCATTTT.

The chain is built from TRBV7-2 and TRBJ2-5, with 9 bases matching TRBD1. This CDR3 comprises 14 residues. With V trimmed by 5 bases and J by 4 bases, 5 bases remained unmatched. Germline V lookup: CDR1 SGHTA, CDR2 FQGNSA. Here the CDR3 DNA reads TGTGCCAGCAGCCTGGGGACAGGGCCAGAGACCCAGTACTTC. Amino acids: CASSLGTGPETQYF.

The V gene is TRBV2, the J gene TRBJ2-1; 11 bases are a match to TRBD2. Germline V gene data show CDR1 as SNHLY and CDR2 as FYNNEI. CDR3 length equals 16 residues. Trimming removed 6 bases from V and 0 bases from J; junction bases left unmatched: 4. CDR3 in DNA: TGTGCCAGCAGAGCTAGCGGGGGGTACTCCTACAATGAGCAGTTCTTC. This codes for CASRASGGYSYNEQFF.